This T cell receptor (beta chain) was profiled in a study of OX40 agonist ivuxolimab in advanced cancers. Study-level points and caveats: Blood T cells, both CD4+ and CD8+, expanded clonally by week 6 at 0.1 to 3.0 mg/kg.

In regard to this clone: What it recognizes is unknown.

V gave up 9 bases and J gave up 2 bases; unmatched junction bases: 3. This CDR3 is 12 amino acids long. Germline lookup yields CDR1 MNHEY and CDR2 SVGAGI. TCRdb's copy holds only in-frame clones and misses some; the assay was immunoSEQ multiplex PCR. Here the sample spans 90,000 to 100,000 clones, 90% to 97% being singletons. The sequence was collected from an adult with an advanced solid tumor such as melanoma, head and neck, liver or kidney cancer. The chain is built from TRBV6-5 and TRBJ2-7, with TRBD2 matching over 8 bases. This material consisted of CD4+ or CD8+ T cells sorted from blood, taken in a trial of the OX40 agonist ivuxolimab. DNA for the CDR3: TGTGCCAGTAGGGGACTAGCCTACGAGCAGTACTTC. Its translation: CASRGLAYEQYF.